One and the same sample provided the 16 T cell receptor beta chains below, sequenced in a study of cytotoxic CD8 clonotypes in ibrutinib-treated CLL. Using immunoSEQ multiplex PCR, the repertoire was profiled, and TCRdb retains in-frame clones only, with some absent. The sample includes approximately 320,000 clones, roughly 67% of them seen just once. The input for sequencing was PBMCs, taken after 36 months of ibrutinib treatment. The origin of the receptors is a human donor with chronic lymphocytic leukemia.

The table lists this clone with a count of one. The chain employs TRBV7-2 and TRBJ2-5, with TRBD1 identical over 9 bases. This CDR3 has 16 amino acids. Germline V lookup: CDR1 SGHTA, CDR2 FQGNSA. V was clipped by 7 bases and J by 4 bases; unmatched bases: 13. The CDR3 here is CASTPGTGYLVETQYF. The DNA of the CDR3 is TGTGCCAGCACCCCTGGGACAGGGTATTTGGTAGAGACCCAGTACTTC.

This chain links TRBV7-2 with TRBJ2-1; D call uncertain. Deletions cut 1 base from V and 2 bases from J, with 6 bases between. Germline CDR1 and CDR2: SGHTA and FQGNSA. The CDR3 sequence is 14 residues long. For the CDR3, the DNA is TGTGCCAGCAGCTTAGGAACCCCCTACAATGAGCAGTTCTTC. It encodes CASSLGTPYNEQFF.

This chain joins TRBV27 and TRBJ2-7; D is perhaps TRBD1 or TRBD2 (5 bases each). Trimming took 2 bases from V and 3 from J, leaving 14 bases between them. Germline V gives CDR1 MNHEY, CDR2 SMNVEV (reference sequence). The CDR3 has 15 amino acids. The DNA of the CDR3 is TGTGCCAGCAGTTTAGCACCGGGGACCTACTACGAGCAGTACTTC. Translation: CASSLAPGTYYEQYF.

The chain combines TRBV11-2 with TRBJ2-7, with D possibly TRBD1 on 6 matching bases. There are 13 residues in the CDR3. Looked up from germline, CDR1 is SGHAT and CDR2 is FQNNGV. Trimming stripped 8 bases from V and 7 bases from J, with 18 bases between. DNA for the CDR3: TGTGCCAGCGGGACAAACCCCTTGTTGGAGCAGTACTTC. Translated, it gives CASGTNPLLEQYF.

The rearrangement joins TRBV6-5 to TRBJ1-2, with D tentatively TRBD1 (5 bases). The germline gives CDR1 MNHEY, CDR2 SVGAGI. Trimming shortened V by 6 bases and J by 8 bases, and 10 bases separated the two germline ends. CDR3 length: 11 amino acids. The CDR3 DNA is TGTGCCAGCAGGGCAGGGCGCGGCTACACCTTC. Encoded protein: CASRAGRGYTF.

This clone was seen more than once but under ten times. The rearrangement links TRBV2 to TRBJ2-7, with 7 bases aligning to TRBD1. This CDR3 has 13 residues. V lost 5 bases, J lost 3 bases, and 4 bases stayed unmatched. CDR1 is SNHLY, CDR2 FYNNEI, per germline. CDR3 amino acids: CASSQRDSYEQYF. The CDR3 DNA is TGTGCCAGCAGTCAACGGGACAGCTACGAGCAGTACTTC.

DNA of the CDR3: TGCGCCAGCAGCTCAACAAGGGTAGGTAGCGGCACAGATACGCAGTATTTT. Its protein product is CASSSTRVGSGTDTQYF. V usage is TRBV5-1 and J usage is TRBJ2-3; TRBD2 might be the D (5 bases). The CDR3 is 17 residues long. V lost 3 bases to trimming and J lost 1 base, with 18 bases between them. Germline V gene data show CDR1 as SGHRS and CDR2 as YFSETQ. Complete variable domain (other parts from reference TRBV5-1 and TRBJ2-3): KAGVTQTPRYLIKTRGQQVTLSCSPISGHRSVSWYQQTPGQGLQFLFEYFSETQRNKGNFPGRFSGRQFSNSRSEMNVSTLELGDSALYLCASSSTRVGSGTDTQYFGPGTRLTVL.

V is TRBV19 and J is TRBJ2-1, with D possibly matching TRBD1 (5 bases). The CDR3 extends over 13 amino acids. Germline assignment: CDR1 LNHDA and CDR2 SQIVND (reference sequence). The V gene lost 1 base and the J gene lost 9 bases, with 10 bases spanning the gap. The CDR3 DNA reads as TGTGCCAGTAGTATAGTAACAGGTGGTGAGCAGTTCTTC. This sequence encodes CASSIVTGGEQFF.

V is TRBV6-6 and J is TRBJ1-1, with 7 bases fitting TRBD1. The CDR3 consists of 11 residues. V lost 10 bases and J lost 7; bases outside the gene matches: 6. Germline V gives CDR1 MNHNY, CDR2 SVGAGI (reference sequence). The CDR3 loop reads CATHRGVEAFF. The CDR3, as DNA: TGTGCCACCCACAGGGGCGTTGAAGCTTTCTTT.

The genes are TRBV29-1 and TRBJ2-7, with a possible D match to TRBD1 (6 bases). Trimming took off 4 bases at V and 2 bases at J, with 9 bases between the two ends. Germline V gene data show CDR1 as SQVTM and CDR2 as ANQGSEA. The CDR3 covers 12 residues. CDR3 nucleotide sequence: TGCAGCGTTGCGGCAGGGGCCTACGAGCAGTACTTC. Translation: CSVAAGAYEQYF.

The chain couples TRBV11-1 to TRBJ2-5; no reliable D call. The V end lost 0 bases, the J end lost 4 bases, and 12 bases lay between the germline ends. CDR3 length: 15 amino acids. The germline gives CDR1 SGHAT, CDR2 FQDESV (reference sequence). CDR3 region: CASSLAASYLETQYF. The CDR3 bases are TGTGCCAGCAGCTTAGCGGCTAGTTACCTAGAGACCCAGTACTTC.

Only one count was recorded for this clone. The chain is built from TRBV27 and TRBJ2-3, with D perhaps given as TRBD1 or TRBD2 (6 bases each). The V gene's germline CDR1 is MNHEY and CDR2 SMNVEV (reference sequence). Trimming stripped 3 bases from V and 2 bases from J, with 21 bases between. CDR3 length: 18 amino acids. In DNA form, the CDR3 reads TGTGCCAGCAGTTTGGGGAGAGGGAGGACAGCCTTCACAGATACGCAGTATTTT. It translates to CASSLGRGRTAFTDTQYF.

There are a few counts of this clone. The CDR3: CASSLEAVTVNYGYTF. Here the CDR3 DNA reads TGTGCCAGCAGCTTAGAGGCAGTTACCGTTAACTATGGCTACACCTTC. This chain joins TRBV7-9 and TRBJ1-2; D is unclear. The CDR3 spans 16 residues. Between the trimmed V and J ends, which lost 1 base and 1 base, there was a span of 13 bases. The V gene's germline CDR1 is SEHNR and CDR2 FQNEAQ (reference sequence). The full variable domain, with the rest looked up from reference TRBV7-9 and TRBJ1-2, is DTGVSQNPRHKITKRGQNVTFRCDPISEHNRLYWYRQTLGQGPEFLTYFQNEAQLEKSRLLSDRFSAERPKGSFSTLEIQRTEQGDSAMYLCASSLEAVTVNYGYTFGSGTRLTVV.

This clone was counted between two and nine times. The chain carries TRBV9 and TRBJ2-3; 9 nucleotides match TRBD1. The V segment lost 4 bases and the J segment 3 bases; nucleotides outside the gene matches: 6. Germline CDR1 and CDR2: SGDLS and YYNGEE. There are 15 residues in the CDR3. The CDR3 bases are TGTGCCAGCAGCCCGGGACAGGGTTTTACAGATACGCAGTATTTT. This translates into CASSPGQGFTDTQYF.

CDR3 amino acids: CASSIAVYQPQHF. The CDR3 bases are TGTGCCAGCAGTATAGCAGTATACCAGCCCCAGCATTTT. The chain has TRBV7-2 and TRBJ1-5; D is uncertain. The CDR3 sequence is 13 residues long. Per germline, CDR1 SGHTA and CDR2 FQGNSA. The V gene lost 6 bases and the J gene lost 7 bases, with 13 bases spanning the gap.

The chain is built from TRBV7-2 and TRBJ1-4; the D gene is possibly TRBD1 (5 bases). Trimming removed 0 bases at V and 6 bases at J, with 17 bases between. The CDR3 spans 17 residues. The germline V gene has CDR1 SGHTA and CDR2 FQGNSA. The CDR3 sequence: CASSLALRVGRDEKLFF. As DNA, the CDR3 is TGTGCCAGCAGCTTAGCCCTCAGGGTGGGGAGGGATGAAAAACTGTTTTTT. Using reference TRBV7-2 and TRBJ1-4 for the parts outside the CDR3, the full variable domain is GAGVSQSPSNKVTEKGKDVELRCDPISGHTALYWYRQSLGQGLEFLIYFQGNSAPDKSGLPSDRFSAERTGGSVSTLTIQRTQQEDSAVYLCASSLALRVGRDEKLFFGSGTQLSVL.